These 17 T cell receptor beta chains originate from one sample sequenced in a study of blood T cell repertoires in COVID-19. Sequencing used immunoSEQ multiplex PCR; TCRdb keeps in-frame clones, though not all of them. In the table there are some 170,000 clones, 80% of which are singletons. Source material: PBMCs or T cells enriched from blood (not recorded which). The receptor set was obtained from a man aged 35-49 years who had recovered from COVID-19.

The rearrangement joins TRBV11-2 to TRBJ1-1, with TRBD1 as a possible D gene (6 bases). Germline CDR1 reads SGHAT; CDR2 reads FQNNGV. CDR3 length: 14 residues. V was pared by 3 bases and J by 1 base, with 9 bases between. The CDR3 reads CASSFLGGNTEAFF. CDR3 DNA sequence: TGTGCCAGCAGCTTTCTAGGGGGGAACACTGAAGCTTTCTTT.

This rearrangement joins TRBV3-1 (or the pseudogene TRBV3-2) to TRBJ1-2, with 7 positions matching TRBD1. With V trimmed by 4 bases and J by 6 bases, 8 bases remained unmatched. This CDR3 spans 14 amino acids. Per germline, CDR1 LGHDT and CDR2 YNNKEL (reference sequence). CDR3 loop: CASSLNDRDDGYTF. The DNA of the CDR3 is TGTGCCAGCAGCCTGAACGACAGGGATGATGGCTACACCTTC.

The V and J genes are TRBV11-2 and TRBJ2-7; the match to TRBD2 covers 11 bases. V lost 3 bases to trimming and J lost 5 bases; unmatched junction nucleotides: 15. CDR1 is SGHAT, CDR2 FQNNGV, per germline. The CDR3 contains 18 residues. DNA for the CDR3: TGTGCCAGCAGCTTTCCAAGATCGGTAGCGGGGGGGGCCCACGAGCAGTACGTC. This encodes CASSFPRSVAGGAHEQYV.

The chain is built from TRBV7-9 and TRBJ1-1; no firm D call. Germline CDR1 and CDR2: SEHNR and FQNEAQ (reference sequence). This CDR3 spans 13 amino acids. V shed 4 bases and J shed 1 base, with 7 bases lying between them. CDR3 DNA: TGTGCCAGCAGCTCCCCAGGGAACACTGAAGCTTTCTTT. Translation gives CASSSPGNTEAFF.

The V and J genes are TRBV19 and TRBJ1-2, with 9 bases matching TRBD1. The CDR3 runs 14 residues. J was trimmed by 10 bases and V by 1 base; bases with no gene match: 7. Germline V gives CDR1 LNHDA, CDR2 SQIVND (reference sequence). In DNA, the CDR3 is TGTGCCAGTAGTATAGTCTCCGGACAGGGGCACTACACCTTC. This encodes CASSIVSGQGHYTF.

CDR3 DNA: TGCGCCAGCAGCCCCAACACAGATACGCAGTATTTT. Translating gives CASSPNTDTQYF. This chain joins TRBV5-1 and TRBJ2-3; D remains unclear. Trimming shortened V by 4 bases and J by 2 bases, and 5 bases separated the two germline ends. Germline CDR1 reads SGHRS; CDR2 reads YFSETQ. The CDR3 runs to 12 residues.

The J gene is TRBJ2-5, the V gene TRBV5-1, with D maybe TRBD2 (6 bases). Looked up from germline, CDR1 is SGHRS and CDR2 is YFSETQ. V dropped 6 bases and J dropped 3 bases, with 15 bases sitting between them. The CDR3 totals 14 residues. CDR3 residues: CASTRGSSEETQYF. In DNA form, the CDR3 reads TGCGCCAGCACCCGGGGGAGCAGCGAAGAGACCCAGTACTTC.

The V call is TRBV5-4, the J call TRBJ1-4, with D tentatively TRBD1 (5 bases). Germline lookup yields CDR1 SGHNT and CDR2 YYREEE (reference sequence). V gave up 3 bases and J gave up 8 bases, with 14 bases separating them. The CDR3 length is 14 residues. CDR3 bases: TGTGCCAGCAGCTGGGGAGGGGCGGGGGAAAAACTGTTTTTT. Encoded protein: CASSWGGAGEKLFF.

The rearrangement joins TRBV15 to TRBJ1-5; 8 nucleotides line up with TRBD1. The junction had 2 bases not matched to a gene; V was cut back by 3 bases and J by 7 bases. Germline-derived CDR1 and CDR2 are LNHNV and YYDKDF (reference sequence). The length of the CDR3 is 13 residues. CDR3 bases: TGTGCCACCAGCAGGGGACAGGCCCAGCCCCAGCATTTT. This encodes CATSRGQAQPQHF.

This chain connects TRBV2 to TRBJ1-2, with 8 bases that match TRBD1. With 5 bases clipped from V and 9 bases from J, the junction kept 8 bases outside the gene matches. The CDR3 length is 13 residues. Germline lookup yields CDR1 SNHLY and CDR2 FYNNEI. CDR3: CASSLDRAQSYTF. In nucleotides, the CDR3 is TGTGCCAGCAGTCTGGACAGGGCGCAAAGCTACACCTTC. The full variable domain, with the rest looked up from reference TRBV2 and TRBJ1-2, is EPEVTQTPSHQVTQMGQEVILRCVPISNHLYFYWYRQILGQKVEFLVSFYNNEISEKSEIFDDQFSVERPDGSNFTLKIRSTKLEDSAMYFCASSLDRAQSYTFGSGTRLTVV.

This chain uses TRBV6-5 with TRBJ2-3, with TRBD2 identical over 7 bases. Looked up from germline, CDR1 is MNHEY and CDR2 is SVGAGI. V was pared by 2 bases and J by 4 bases, with 0 bases of the junction left unmatched. CDR3 length: 13 amino acids. This CDR3 reads CASSYREADTQYF. CDR3 nucleotide sequence: TGTGCCAGCAGTTACCGGGAGGCAGATACGCAGTATTTT.

The CDR3 is CASSDPTSKPGDTQYF. The CDR3 DNA sequence: TGTGCCAGCAGCGACCCGACTAGTAAACCGGGAGATACGCAGTATTTT. This rearrangement joins TRBV9 to TRBJ2-3, with D tentatively TRBD2 (6 bases). The CDR3 totals 16 residues. V lost 3 bases, J lost 5 bases, and 19 bases lay in between. CDR1 is SGDLS and CDR2 is YYNGEE in the germline V gene.

V usage is TRBV5-4 and J usage is TRBJ2-5, with 13 bases aligning to TRBD2. The CDR3 covers 17 residues. V trimming: 3 bases; J trimming: 4 bases; junction bases outside the gene matches: 9. The germline V gene encodes CDR1 SGHNT and CDR2 YYREEE (reference sequence). The CDR3 DNA reads TGTGCCAGCAGCTCTACCACTAGCGGGGGGGCCACAGAGACCCAGTACTTC. It translates to CASSSTTSGGATETQYF. Supplemented by reference TRBV5-4 and TRBJ2-5, the full variable domain reads ETGVTQSPTHLIKTRGQQVTLRCSSQSGHNTVSWYQQALGQGPQFIFQYYREEENGRGNFPPRFSGLQFPNYSSELNVNALELDDSALYLCASSSTTSGGATETQYFGPGTRLLVL.

This clone has just one count. The genes are TRBV23-1 and TRBJ2-3; 8 bases align to TRBD1. TRBV23-1 is sorted into the ORF group, with uncertain function. The ends lost 6 bases at V and 4 bases at J; junction bases unmatched: 3. The CDR3 contains 13 residues. CDR3 DNA: TGCGCCAGCAGCCGGACAGGGTCAGATACGCAGTATTTT. Protein product: CASSRTGSDTQYF.

This clone occurred once. The genes are TRBV6-1 and TRBJ2-7; 7 bases line up with TRBD1. CDR3 size: 17 residues. The V gene's germline CDR1 is MNHNS and CDR2 SASEGT. The V segment lost 2 bases and the J segment 2 bases; nucleotides outside the gene matches: 12. The CDR3 nucleotides are TGTGCCAGCAGTGAATACCGCCCCGGGACAGCCACCTACGAGCAGTACGTC. Residues: CASSEYRPGTATYEQYV.

V is TRBV30 and J is TRBJ2-1, with D maybe TRBD1 (5 bases). Between the trimmed V and J ends, which lost 3 bases and 0 bases, there was a span of 9 bases. Germline V gene data show CDR1 as GTSNPN and CDR2 as SVGIG (reference sequence). There are 14 residues in the CDR3. This CDR3 reads CAWRGLTSYNEQFF. Here the CDR3 DNA reads TGTGCCTGGAGGGGGCTAACCTCCTACAATGAGCAGTTCTTC. Filled out from reference TRBV30 and TRBJ2-1, the complete variable domain reads SQTIHQWPATLVQPVGSPLSLECTVEGTSNPNLYWYRQAAGRGLQLLFYSVGIGQISSEVPQNLSASRPQDRQFILSSKKLLLSDSGFYLCAWRGLTSYNEQFFGPGTRLTVL.

DNA of the CDR3: TGTGCCAGCAACCCCACGAGCAACTATGGCTACACCTTC. This sequence encodes CASNPTSNYGYTF. The gene calls are TRBV2 and TRBJ1-2; D remains ambiguous. Germline CDR1 SNHLY, CDR2 FYNNEI. The CDR3 length is 13 residues. The ends were cut back, 7 bases at V and 2 bases at J, with 11 bases in the middle. The whole variable domain, filled in from reference TRBV2 and TRBJ1-2, reads EPEVTQTPSHQVTQMGQEVILRCVPISNHLYFYWYRQILGQKVEFLVSFYNNEISEKSEIFDDQFSVERPDGSNFTLKIRSTKLEDSAMYFCASNPTSNYGYTFGSGTRLTVV.